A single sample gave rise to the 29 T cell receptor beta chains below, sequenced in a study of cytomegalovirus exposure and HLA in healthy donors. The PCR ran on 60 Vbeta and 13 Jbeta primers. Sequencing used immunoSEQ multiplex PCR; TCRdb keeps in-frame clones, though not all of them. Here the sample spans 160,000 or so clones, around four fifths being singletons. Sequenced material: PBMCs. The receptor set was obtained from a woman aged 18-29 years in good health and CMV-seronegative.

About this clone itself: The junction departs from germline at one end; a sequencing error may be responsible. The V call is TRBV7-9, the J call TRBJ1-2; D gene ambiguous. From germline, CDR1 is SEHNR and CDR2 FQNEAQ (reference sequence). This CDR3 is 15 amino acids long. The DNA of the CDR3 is TGTTCCAGCAGCTCCGAGGGCAGGTCATTGAATGGCTACACCTTC. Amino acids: CSSSSEGRSLNGYTF.

The CDR3 reads CASSFRRTSVHGYTF. The CDR3 region has the DNA TGTGCCAGCAGCTTTAGGAGAACCAGCGTCCATGGCTACACCTTC. The chain recombines TRBV5-6 with TRBJ1-2; D is unclear. The CDR3 is 15 residues long. Trimming removed 2 bases at V and 6 bases at J, with 17 bases between. In germline, CDR1 is SGHDT, CDR2 YYEEEE.

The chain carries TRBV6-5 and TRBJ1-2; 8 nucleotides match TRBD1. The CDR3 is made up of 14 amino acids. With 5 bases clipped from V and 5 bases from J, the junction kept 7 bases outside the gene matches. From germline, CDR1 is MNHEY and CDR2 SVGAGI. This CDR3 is CASSDPGTGYGYTF. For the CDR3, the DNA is TGTGCCAGCAGTGACCCCGGGACAGGATATGGCTACACCTTC.

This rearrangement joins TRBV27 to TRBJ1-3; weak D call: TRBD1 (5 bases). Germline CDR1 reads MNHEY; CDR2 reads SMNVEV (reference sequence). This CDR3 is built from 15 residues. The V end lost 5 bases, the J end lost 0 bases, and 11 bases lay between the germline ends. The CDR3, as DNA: TGTGCCAGCAGTGCCCACAGGAGCTCTGGAAACACCATATATTTT. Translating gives CASSAHRSSGNTIYF.

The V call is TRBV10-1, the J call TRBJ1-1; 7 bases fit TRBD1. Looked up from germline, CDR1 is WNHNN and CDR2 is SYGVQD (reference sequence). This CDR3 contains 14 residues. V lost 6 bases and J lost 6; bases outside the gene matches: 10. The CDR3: CASSRDSLRAEAFF. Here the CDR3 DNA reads TGCGCCAGCAGCCGGGACAGCCTTCGGGCTGAAGCTTTCTTT.

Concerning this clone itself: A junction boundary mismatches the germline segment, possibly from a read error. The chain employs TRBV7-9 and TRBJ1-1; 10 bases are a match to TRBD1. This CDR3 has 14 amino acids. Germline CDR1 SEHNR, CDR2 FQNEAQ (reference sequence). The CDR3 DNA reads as TGTTCCAGCAGCTTGACAGGGGGCAACACTGAAGCTTTCTTT. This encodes CSSSLTGGNTEAFF.

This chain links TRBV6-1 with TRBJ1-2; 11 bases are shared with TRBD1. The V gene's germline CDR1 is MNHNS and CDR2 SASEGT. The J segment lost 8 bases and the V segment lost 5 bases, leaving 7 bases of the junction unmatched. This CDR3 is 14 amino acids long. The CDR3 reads CASSYSDRGQGYTF. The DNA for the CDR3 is TGTGCCAGCAGTTATTCGGACAGGGGGCAAGGCTACACCTTC.

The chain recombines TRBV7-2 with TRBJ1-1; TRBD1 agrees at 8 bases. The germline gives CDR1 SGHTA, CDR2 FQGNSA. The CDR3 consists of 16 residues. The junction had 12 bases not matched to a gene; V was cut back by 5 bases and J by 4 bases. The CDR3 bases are TGTGCCAGCAGCCCCCAAGGACAGGGTGGTGGCACTGAAGCTTTCTTT. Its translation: CASSPQGQGGGTEAFF.

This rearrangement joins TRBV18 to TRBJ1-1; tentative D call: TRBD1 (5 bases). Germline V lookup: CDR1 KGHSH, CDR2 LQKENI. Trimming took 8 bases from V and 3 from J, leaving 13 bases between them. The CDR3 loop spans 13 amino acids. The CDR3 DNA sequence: TGTGCCAGCCAACGGGGAGGGGACACTGAAGCTTTCTTT. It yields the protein CASQRGGDTEAFF.

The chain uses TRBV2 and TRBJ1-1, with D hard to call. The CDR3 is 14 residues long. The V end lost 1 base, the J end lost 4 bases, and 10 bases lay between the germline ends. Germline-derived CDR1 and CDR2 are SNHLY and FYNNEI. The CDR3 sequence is CASSEERSLTEAFF. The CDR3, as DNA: TGTGCCAGCAGTGAAGAAAGGAGCCTCACTGAAGCTTTCTTT.

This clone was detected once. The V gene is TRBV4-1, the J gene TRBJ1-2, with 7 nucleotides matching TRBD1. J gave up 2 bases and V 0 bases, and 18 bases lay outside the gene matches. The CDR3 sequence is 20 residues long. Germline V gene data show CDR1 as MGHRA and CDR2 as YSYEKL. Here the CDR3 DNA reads TGCGCCAGCAGCCAAGATCCTAGTCGAGGGGGCAACTTCCACAACTATGGCTACACCTTC. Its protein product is CASSQDPSRGGNFHNYGYTF.

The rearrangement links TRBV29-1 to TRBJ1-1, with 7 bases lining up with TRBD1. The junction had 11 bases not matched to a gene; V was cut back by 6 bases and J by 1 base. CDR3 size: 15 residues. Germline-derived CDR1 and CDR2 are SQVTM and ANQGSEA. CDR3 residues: CSVRTGPRGNTEAFF. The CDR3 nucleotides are TGCAGCGTCCGGACAGGCCCCCGAGGGAACACTGAAGCTTTCTTT.

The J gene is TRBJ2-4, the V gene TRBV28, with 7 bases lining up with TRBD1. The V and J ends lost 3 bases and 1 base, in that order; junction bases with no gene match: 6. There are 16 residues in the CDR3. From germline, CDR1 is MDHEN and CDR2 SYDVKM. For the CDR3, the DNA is TGTGCCAGCAGTTTTAAGGGGGCGCTTGCCAAAAACATTCAGTACTTC. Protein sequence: CASSFKGALAKNIQYF. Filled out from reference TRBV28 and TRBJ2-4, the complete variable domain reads DVKVTQSSRYLVKRTGEKVFLECVQDMDHENMFWYRQDPGLGLRLIYFSYDVKMKEKGDIPEGYSVSREKKERFSLILESASTNQTSMYLCASSFKGALAKNIQYFGAGTRLSVL.

CDR3: CASSPGDRGTRGYTF. The CDR3 region has the DNA TGTGCCAGCAGTCCGGGGGACAGGGGTACTCGTGGCTACACCTTC. The chain uses TRBV28 and TRBJ1-2; 10 bases match TRBD1. With V trimmed by 5 bases and J by 7 bases, 10 bases remained unmatched. This CDR3 spans 15 amino acids. Germline CDR1 reads MDHEN; CDR2 reads SYDVKM.

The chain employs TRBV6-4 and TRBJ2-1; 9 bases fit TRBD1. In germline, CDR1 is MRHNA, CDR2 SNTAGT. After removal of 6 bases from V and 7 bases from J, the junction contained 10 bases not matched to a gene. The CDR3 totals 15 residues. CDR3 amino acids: CASSAGTGSGNEQFF. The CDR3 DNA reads TGTGCCAGCAGCGCCGGGACAGGGAGTGGGAATGAGCAGTTCTTC.

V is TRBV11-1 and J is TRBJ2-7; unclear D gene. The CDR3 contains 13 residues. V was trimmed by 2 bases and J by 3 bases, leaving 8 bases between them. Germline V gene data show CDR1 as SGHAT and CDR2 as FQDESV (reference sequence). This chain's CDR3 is CASSLSDFYEQYF. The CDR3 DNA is TGTGCCAGCAGCTTATCAGACTTCTACGAGCAGTACTTC.

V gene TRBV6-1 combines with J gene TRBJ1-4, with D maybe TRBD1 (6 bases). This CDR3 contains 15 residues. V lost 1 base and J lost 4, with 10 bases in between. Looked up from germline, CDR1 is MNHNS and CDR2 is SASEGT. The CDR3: CASSEVTGINEKLFF. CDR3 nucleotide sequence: TGTGCCAGCAGTGAAGTGACAGGCATTAATGAAAAACTGTTTTTT.

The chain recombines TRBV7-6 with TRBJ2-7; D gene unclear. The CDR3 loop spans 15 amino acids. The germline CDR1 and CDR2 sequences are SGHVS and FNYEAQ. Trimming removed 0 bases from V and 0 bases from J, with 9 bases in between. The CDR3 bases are TGTGCCAGCAGCTTAGCGCCAGGCTCCTCCTACGAGCAGTACTTC. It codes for CASSLAPGSSYEQYF. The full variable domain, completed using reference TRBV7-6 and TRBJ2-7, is GAGVSQSPRYKVTKRGQDVALRCDPISGHVSLYWYRQALGQGPEFLTYFNYEAQQDKSGLPNDRFSAERPEGSISTLTIQRTEQRDSAMYRCASSLAPGSSYEQYFGPGTRLTVT.

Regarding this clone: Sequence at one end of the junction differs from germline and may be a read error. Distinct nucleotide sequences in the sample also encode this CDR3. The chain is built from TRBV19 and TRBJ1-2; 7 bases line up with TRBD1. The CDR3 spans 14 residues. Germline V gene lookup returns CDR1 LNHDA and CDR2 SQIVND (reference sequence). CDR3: CASSMGQQLYGYTF. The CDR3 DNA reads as TGTGCCAGTAGTATGGGACAGCAACTCTATGGCTACACCTTT.

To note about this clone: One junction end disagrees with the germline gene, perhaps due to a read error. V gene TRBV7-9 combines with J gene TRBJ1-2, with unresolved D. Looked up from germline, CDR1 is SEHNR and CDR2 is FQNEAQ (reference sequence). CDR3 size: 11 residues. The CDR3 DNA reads TGTTCCAGCAGCAGAGGGCAGGCCGGCACCTTC. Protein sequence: CSSSRGQAGTF.

The CDR3 DNA is TGTGCCAGCAGCGCGGGACAGGGGGCGTTTGGGGCCAACGTCCTGACTTTC. Encoded protein: CASSAGQGAFGANVLTF. The chain links TRBV7-9 to TRBJ2-6, with 12 bases identical to TRBD1. Germline assignment: CDR1 SEHNR and CDR2 FQNEAQ (reference sequence). With 5 bases clipped from V and 3 bases from J, the junction kept 5 bases outside the gene matches. There are 17 residues in the CDR3.

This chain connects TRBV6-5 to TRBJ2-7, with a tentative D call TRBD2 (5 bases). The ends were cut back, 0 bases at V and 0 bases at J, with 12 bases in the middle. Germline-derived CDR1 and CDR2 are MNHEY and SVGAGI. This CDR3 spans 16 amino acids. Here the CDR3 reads CASSYSPGTSSYEQYF. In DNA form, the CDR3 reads TGTGCCAGCAGTTACTCCCCCGGTACTAGCTCCTACGAGCAGTACTTC.

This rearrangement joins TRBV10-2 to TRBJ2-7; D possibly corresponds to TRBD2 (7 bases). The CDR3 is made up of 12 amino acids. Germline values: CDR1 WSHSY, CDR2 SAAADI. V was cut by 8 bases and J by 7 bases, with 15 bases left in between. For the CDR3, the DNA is TGCGCCAGCGCCTTGGGGGGGGCGGAGCAGTACTTC. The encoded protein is CASALGGAEQYF.

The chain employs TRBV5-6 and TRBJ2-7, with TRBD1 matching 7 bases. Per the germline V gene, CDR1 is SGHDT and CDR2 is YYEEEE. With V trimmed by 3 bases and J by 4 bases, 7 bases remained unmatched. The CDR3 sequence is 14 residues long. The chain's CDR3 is CASSWTGTVYEQYF. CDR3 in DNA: TGTGCCAGCAGCTGGACCGGGACAGTGTACGAGCAGTACTTC. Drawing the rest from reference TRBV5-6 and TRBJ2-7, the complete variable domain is DAGVTQSPTHLIKTRGQQVTLRCSPKSGHDTVSWYQQALGQGPQFIFQYYEEEERQRGNFPDRFSGHQFPNYSSELNVNALLLGDSALYLCASSWTGTVYEQYFGPGTRLTVT.

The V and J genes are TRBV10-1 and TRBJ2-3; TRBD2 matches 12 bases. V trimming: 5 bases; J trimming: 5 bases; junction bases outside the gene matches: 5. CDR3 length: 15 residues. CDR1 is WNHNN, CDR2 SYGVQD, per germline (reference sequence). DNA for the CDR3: TGCGCCAGCAGTCCTAGCGGGGGGGCAAAAGATACGCAGTATTTT. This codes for CASSPSGGAKDTQYF.

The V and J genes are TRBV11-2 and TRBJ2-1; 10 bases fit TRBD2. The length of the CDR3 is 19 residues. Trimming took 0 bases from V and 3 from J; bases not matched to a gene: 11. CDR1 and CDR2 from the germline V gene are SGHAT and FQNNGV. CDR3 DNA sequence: TGTGCCAGCAGCTTAGATGGTCTAGCGGGGGTGACACGCTACAATGAGCAGTTCTTC. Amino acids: CASSLDGLAGVTRYNEQFF.

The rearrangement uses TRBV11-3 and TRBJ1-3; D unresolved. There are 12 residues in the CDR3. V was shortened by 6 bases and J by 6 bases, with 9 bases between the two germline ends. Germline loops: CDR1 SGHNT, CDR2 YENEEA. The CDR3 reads CASRQAENTIYF. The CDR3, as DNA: TGTGCCAGCAGGCAAGCGGAAAACACCATATATTTT.

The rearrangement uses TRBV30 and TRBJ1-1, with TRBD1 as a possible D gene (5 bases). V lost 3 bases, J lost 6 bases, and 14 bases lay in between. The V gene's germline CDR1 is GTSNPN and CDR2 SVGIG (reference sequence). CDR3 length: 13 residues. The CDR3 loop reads CAWSPTVSSEAFF. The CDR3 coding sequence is TGTGCCTGGAGCCCGACAGTAAGCTCTGAAGCTTTCTTT.

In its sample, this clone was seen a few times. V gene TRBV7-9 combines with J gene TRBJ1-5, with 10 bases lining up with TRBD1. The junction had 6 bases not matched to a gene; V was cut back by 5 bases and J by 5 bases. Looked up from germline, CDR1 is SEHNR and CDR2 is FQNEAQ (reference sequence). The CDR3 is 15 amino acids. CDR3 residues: CASSVETGGHQPQHF. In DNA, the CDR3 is TGTGCCAGCAGCGTAGAGACAGGGGGCCATCAGCCCCAGCATTTT.